A single sample gave rise to the 4 T cell receptor beta chains below, sequenced in a study of vaccination effects on CD4 cells after COVID-19 (dated by TCRdb to the early 2020s). The receptor library was made with the immunoSEQ multiplex PCR assay. Entries here come from immuneACCESS through TCRdb and include only in-frame sequences with V and J called. Some clones fail to appear in such tables; in the studies checked, an unresolved V gene covers under half of the shortfall, and the cause of the remainder is unknown. The sample table contains around 71,000 clones; only one count was recorded for about 65% of them. Together, the top ten hold approximately 4.3% of the sample. To identify antigen-specific CD4+ T cell clonotypes by their expansion, the ViraFEST assay first stimulated PBMC with viral peptide pools and then applied TCR sequencing. After less than 13 days of culture, CD4+ T cells were isolated with the EasySep CD4+ T cell isolation kit. Negative nucleocapsid antibody results before and after vaccination confirmed that the healthy vaccine recipients had no prior SARS-CoV-2 infection.

No antigen has been identified for these receptors. This material consisted of CD4+ T cells from PBMCs cultured with HCoV-OC43 spike peptides, taken before COVID-19 vaccination. What this sample's cell subset or site label stands for: HCoV-OC43 spike overlapping peptide pool stimulation. These receptors were taken from a human donor who received a COVID-19 vaccine.

V gene TRBV14 combines with J gene TRBJ1-4, with 10 bases that match TRBD1. CDR1 and CDR2 (germline): SGHDN, FVKESK. CDR3 size: 15 residues. The junction had 5 bases not matched to a gene; V was cut back by 2 bases and J by 8 bases. The DNA of the CDR3 is TGTGCCAGCAGCCAACGGACAGGGGGAGAGGAAAAACTGTTTTTT. Protein: CASSQRTGGEEKLFF.

In this sample, this clone turned up once. This chain links TRBV4-1 with TRBJ2-4; D is unresolved. Germline V gene data show CDR1 as MGHRA and CDR2 as YSYEKL. Trimming took 0 bases from V and 4 from J, leaving 4 bases between them. The CDR3 extends over 13 amino acids. Written as DNA, the CDR3 is TGCGCCAGCAGCCAAGAAGTAAAAAACATTCAGTACTTC. It specifies CASSQEVKNIQYF.

The chain carries TRBV19 and TRBJ1-2; a possible D gene is TRBD1 (6 bases). The CDR3 contains 14 residues. Germline V gives CDR1 LNHDA, CDR2 SQIVND (reference sequence). Trimming pared 7 bases from V and 8 bases from J, leaving 20 bases between. The CDR3 spells CASTYRGQGPGYTF. CDR3 DNA sequence: TGTGCCAGTACCTATAGGGGCCAGGGGCCCGGCTACACCTTC.

This clone was observed a few times. DNA of the CDR3: TGTGCCAGCAGCTTGGCCCAGGGAGGGTATGGCTACACCTTC. Its protein is CASSLAQGGYGYTF. V gene TRBV5-4 combines with J gene TRBJ1-2; D might be TRBD1 (5 bases). Trimming removed 0 bases from V and 5 bases from J, with 11 bases in between. The CDR3 is 14 residues long. Per germline, CDR1 SGHNT and CDR2 YYREEE (reference sequence).